The clone carrying this T cell receptor beta chain was observed many times. Researchers amplified the TCR beta CDR3 regions from RNA transcripts. TCR CDR3 underwent first-round RT-PCR with the HTBI primer set. TCRdb reanalysed the multiplex PCR reads using MiXCR and keeps one entry per CDR3 protein. The sample has hundreds of thousands of distinct CDR3 sequences, 12% to 15% seen once. The sample comes from a study of T cells in Graves' hyperthyroidism and ophthalmopathy. The ends were cut back, 10 bases at V and 1 base at J, with 16 bases in the middle. The CDR3 length is 14 residues. Germline CDR1 reads MNHEY; CDR2 reads SMNVEV (reference sequence).

Sequenced: blood. The TCR originated in a woman under 30 with Graves' hyperthyroidism. The V gene is TRBV27, the J gene TRBJ2-5; maybe TRBD1 (5 bases). DNA for the CDR3: TGTGCCACCCGCGACGCAGGGATCCAAGAGACCCAGTACTTC. Protein sequence: CATRDAGIQETQYF.